The clone carrying this T cell receptor (beta chain) has more than one count but fewer than ten. The data derive from a study of cytomegalovirus exposure and HLA in healthy donors. At the level of the study: Earlier sequencing of 150 million to 200 million T cells yielded approximately 100 million unique TCR beta sequences.

The PCR used 60 Vbeta and 13 Jbeta primers. Study processing details: Unique TCR beta chains totaled about 78 million in a later count, with roughly 10 million of them shared. TCRdb's table, derived via immunoSEQ multiplex PCR, lists solely in-frame clones and lacks some. V, J and clone size are taken as reported in that table, and D and trimming were inferred from the DNA itself. The data hold approximately 100,000 clones, with about 80% observed a single time. The clonotype originates from a woman in her fifties or sixties in good health and CMV-seropositive. The sequenced sample consisted of PBMCs.

CDR3 in amino acids: CASRADQGGRETQYF. The CDR3 region has the DNA TGTGCCAGCAGAGCGGACCAGGGAGGGCGAGAGACCCAGTACTTC. This chain links TRBV7-2 with TRBJ2-5; 7 positions agree with TRBD2. Germline CDR1 reads SGHTA; CDR2 reads FQGNSA. The V gene end was trimmed by 6 bases and the J gene end by 4 bases; junction bases not matched to a gene: 11. The CDR3 is 15 residues long.